What follows are 10 T cell receptor beta chains derived from one specimen sequenced in a study of T cell responses to AZD1222 COVID-19 vaccine. TCRdb's table, derived via immunoSEQ multiplex PCR, lists solely in-frame clones and lacks some. The sample has approximately 150,000 clones; around 88% are singletons. This material consisted of peripheral blood, taken on day 0 of MenACWY control vaccination. All receptors come from an adult in good health.

The CDR3 bases are TGTGCCAGCAGCTTAGACAACGAGAGGGAACCCCTCCACTTT. It encodes CASSLDNEREPLHF. The chain has TRBV7-9 and TRBJ1-6, with D uncertain. Germline-derived CDR1 and CDR2 are SEHNR and FQNEAQ (reference sequence). V shed 1 base and J shed 12 bases, with 13 bases lying between them. The CDR3 covers 14 residues.

This chain joins TRBV7-2 and TRBJ2-1; D tentatively fits TRBD1 or TRBD2 (5 bases each). There are 16 residues in the CDR3. V gave up 0 bases and J gave up 8 bases, with 17 bases separating them. Per the germline V gene, CDR1 is SGHTA and CDR2 is FQGNSA. The CDR3 loop is CASSLAPGTQTHEQFF. The CDR3 region has the DNA TGTGCCAGCAGCTTAGCGCCCGGGACCCAAACCCATGAGCAGTTCTTC.

The rearrangement uses TRBV3-1 (or the pseudogene TRBV3-2) and TRBJ1-2, with no clear D. Germline V gene sequence: CDR1 LGHDT, CDR2 YNNKEL (reference sequence). This CDR3 is built from 13 residues. V was clipped by 5 bases and J by 0 bases, with 7 bases between them. The CDR3 sequence: CASSGASNYGYTF. CDR3 in DNA: TGTGCCAGCAGCGGAGCTTCTAACTATGGCTACACCTTC.

This chain joins TRBV6-2 or TRBV6-3 and TRBJ1-5; TRBD1 is a possible D gene (5 bases). Trimming removed 2 bases from V and 0 bases from J, with 11 bases in between. The V gene's germline CDR1 is MNHEY and CDR2 SVGEGT. The CDR3 loop spans 16 amino acids. The DNA of the CDR3 is TGTGCCAGCAGTTACAAGGGACGGTATAGCAATCAGCCCCAGCATTTT. Its translation is CASSYKGRYSNQPQHF.

The rearrangement uses TRBV12-5 and TRBJ1-1, with no clear D. This CDR3 is built from 17 residues. Germline-derived CDR1 and CDR2 are LGHNT and FRNRAP. Trimming stripped 5 bases from V and 0 bases from J, with 19 bases between. The CDR3 reads CASGNKLAQNMNTEAFF. DNA for the CDR3: TGTGCTAGTGGTAACAAGCTCGCACAGAACATGAACACTGAAGCTTTCTTT.

The genes are TRBV30 and TRBJ1-5, with TRBD1 as a possible D gene (5 bases). Germline V lookup: CDR1 GTSNPN, CDR2 SVGIG (reference sequence). The CDR3 sequence is 15 residues long. Trimming took 2 bases from V and 0 from J, leaving 11 bases between them. The CDR3 spells CAWSPGTHSNQPQHF. The CDR3 nucleotides are TGTGCCTGGAGTCCCGGGACGCATAGCAATCAGCCCCAGCATTTT.

In DNA form, the CDR3 reads TGCGCCAGCAGCCTGACGGGACTAGCGGGAGCCCGGGAGCAGTACTTC. It is translated as CASSLTGLAGAREQYF. The chain is built from TRBV5-1 and TRBJ2-7, with 14 bases aligning to TRBD2. Germline V gives CDR1 SGHRS, CDR2 YFSETQ. Trimming at V came to 4 bases and at J to 7 bases, leaving 10 bases not matched to a gene. The CDR3 sequence is 16 residues long.

This chain links TRBV29-1 with TRBJ1-1, with 7 bases fitting TRBD1. The CDR3 is made up of 11 amino acids. V lost 7 bases to trimming and J lost 7 bases; unmatched junction nucleotides: 6. Germline V gene lookup returns CDR1 SQVTM and CDR2 ANQGSEA. The CDR3 DNA sequence: TGCAGCGCTCTAGGGGGCGGTGAAGCTTTCTTT. This translates into CSALGGGEAFF.

The rearrangement joins TRBV28 to TRBJ2-7; 7 nucleotides align to TRBD2. Germline CDR1 reads MDHEN; CDR2 reads SYDVKM. With V trimmed by 5 bases and J by 3 bases, 4 bases remained unmatched. The CDR3 covers 13 residues. The DNA of the CDR3 is TGTGCCAGCAGTGGGGGACTACTCTACGAGCAGTACTTC. Amino acid sequence: CASSGGLLYEQYF.

This clone was found once. The CDR3 region is CASSGTGGSQPQHF. The CDR3 DNA follows: TGTGCCAGCAGTGGGACAGGGGGCAGTCAGCCCCAGCATTTT. The J gene is TRBJ1-5, the V gene TRBV7-2; 12 bases agree with TRBD1. CDR1 is SGHTA, CDR2 FQGNSA, per germline. The CDR3 runs 14 residues. The junction had 3 bases not matched to a gene; V was cut back by 6 bases and J by 6 bases.